These 25 T cell receptor beta chains share one sample of origin, sequenced in a study of monozygotic twins with inflammatory bowel disease. TCRdb reprocessed the 5' RACE reads and keeps a single row for each CDR3 protein, giving no DNA. The sample data list about 350,000 distinct CDR3 sequences. Sequencing input: blood. The receptors shown here come from a human donor with ulcerative colitis or Crohn's disease, or a healthy co-twin of an affected twin (not recorded which).

The gene calls are TRBV7-3 and TRBJ2-1. The CDR3 is made up of 17 amino acids. Germline V gene lookup returns CDR1 SGHTA and CDR2 FQGTGA. The CDR3 reads CASSLKVLQYLYNEQFF. The full variable domain, completed using reference TRBV7-3 and TRBJ2-1, is GAGVSQTPSNKVTEKGKYVELRCDPISGHTALYWYRQSLGQGPEFLIYFQGTGAADDSGLPNDRFFAVRPEGSVSTLKIQRTERGDSAVYLCASSLKVLQYLYNEQFFGPGTRLTVL.

The chain joins TRBV24-1 to TRBJ2-1; checking the TCRdb D call of TRBD1 is not possible without DNA. Germline V lookup: CDR1 KGHDR, CDR2 SFDVKD. The length of the CDR3 is 15 residues. The CDR3 sequence: CATSDATDSENEQFF.

The rearrangement uses TRBV20-1 and TRBJ2-1; TCRdb proposes TRBD1, but this gene call is untestable without DNA. Germline CDR1 DFQATT, CDR2 SNEGSKA (reference sequence). There are 13 residues in the CDR3. The CDR3 loop reads CSARQGAANEQFF.

The V gene is TRBV6-5, the J gene TRBJ2-1; TCRdb's assignment of TRBD1 cannot be checked, as there is no DNA. Germline V gives CDR1 MNHEY, CDR2 SVGAGI. This CDR3 is built from 13 residues. This CDR3 reads CASAPVGGNEQFF.

The V gene is TRBV9, the J gene TRBJ1-1. The CDR3 is made up of 14 amino acids. Germline V CDR1 and CDR2: SGDLS, YYNGEE. CDR3 in amino acids: CASSVDSTYTEAFF.

The J gene is TRBJ1-5, the V gene TRBV30; TCRdb calls TRBD1, which cannot be checked without DNA. Germline CDR1 GTSNPN, CDR2 SVGIG (reference sequence). The CDR3 loop spans 14 amino acids. The CDR3 spells CAWTTGGLNQPQHF.

The chain combines TRBV30 with TRBJ2-1; absent DNA, TCRdb's TRBD1 call cannot be checked. Germline V gene lookup returns CDR1 GTSNPN and CDR2 SVGIG (reference sequence). The CDR3 sequence is 12 residues long. CDR3 amino acids: CAWSSRSTEQFF.

The chain carries TRBV11-2 and TRBJ2-5; TCRdb proposes TRBD1, but this gene call is untestable without DNA. The germline V gene encodes CDR1 SGHAT and CDR2 FQNNGV. The CDR3 contains 18 residues. CDR3 sequence reads: CASSLGPWLSDKQETQYF.

The CDR3 loop is CASSARLAQIYEEQYF. The rearrangement joins TRBV3-1 to TRBJ2-7; TCRdb picks TRBD2, but there is no DNA to check that call. This CDR3 region has 16 residues. The germline V gene has CDR1 LGHDT and CDR2 YNNKEL (reference sequence).

This rearrangement joins TRBV20-1 to TRBJ2-5. This CDR3 is 11 amino acids long. CDR1 is DFQATT, CDR2 SNEGSKA, per germline (reference sequence). CDR3 residues: CSAMWQETQYF.

This sequence joins TRBV7-9 and TRBJ1-4. Germline values: CDR1 SEHNR, CDR2 FQNEAQ (reference sequence). The CDR3 is 14 residues long. The CDR3 sequence is CASSLSGANEKLFF.

This rearrangement joins TRBV4-3 to TRBJ2-3; the TCRdb call, TRBD1, lacks DNA for checking. Germline loops: CDR1 LGHNA, CDR2 YSLEER. The CDR3 has 17 residues. CDR3 region: CASSQDRRGPRTDTQYF.

This chain connects TRBV7-2 to TRBJ1-2. Germline V gives CDR1 SGHTA, CDR2 FQGNSA. The CDR3 length is 12 residues. The CDR3 protein is CASSLVSWGYTF. Full variable domain (missing parts from reference TRBV7-2 and TRBJ1-2): GAGVSQSPSNKVTEKGKDVELRCDPISGHTALYWYRQSLGQGLEFLIYFQGNSAPDKSGLPSDRFSAERTGGSVSTLTIQRTQQEDSAVYLCASSLVSWGYTFGSGTRLTVV.

This sequence joins TRBV20-1 and TRBJ2-1; the TCRdb call, TRBD2, lacks DNA for checking. The length of the CDR3 is 15 residues. CDR1 is DFQATT, CDR2 SNEGSKA, per germline (reference sequence). CDR3 in amino acids: CSARQAGNIMAQEFF.

The chain combines TRBV5-1 with TRBJ2-3; as DNA is missing, the TRBD1 call by TCRdb cannot be tested. CDR3 length equals 13 residues. CDR1 SGHRS and CDR2 YFSETQ come from the germline V gene. The CDR3 is CASSLGGADTQYF.

The chain carries TRBV20-1 and TRBJ1-3; with no DNA, the TCRdb D assignment of TRBD1 cannot be verified. The CDR3 covers 16 residues. Germline V gene lookup returns CDR1 DFQATT and CDR2 SNEGSKA (reference sequence). This CDR3 reads CSARVQGDLSGNTIYF.

The rearrangement links TRBV5-5 to TRBJ1-4. This CDR3 spans 15 amino acids. CDR1 and CDR2 (germline): SGHKS, YYEKEE (reference sequence). CDR3 loop: CASSLWDGLGEKLFF.

J is TRBJ2-1 and V is TRBV2. Germline V gene data show CDR1 as SNHLY and CDR2 as FYNNEI. The CDR3 loop spans 13 amino acids. The CDR3 reads CASQRYTYNEQFF.

This rearrangement joins TRBV5-1 to TRBJ1-2. Looked up from germline, CDR1 is SGHRS and CDR2 is YFSETQ. CDR3 length: 14 residues. CDR3: CASSQTSSNYGYTF.

CDR3 region: CASSPQGSSYNEQFF. The chain joins TRBV5-4 to TRBJ2-1. Germline-derived CDR1 and CDR2 are SGHNT and YYREEE (reference sequence). CDR3 size: 15 residues.

The CDR3 sequence is CASSVGVKGSDTQYF. V is TRBV9 and J is TRBJ2-3. The CDR3 contains 15 residues. Germline CDR1 and CDR2: SGDLS and YYNGEE. The entire variable domain, with the rest obtained from reference TRBV9 and TRBJ2-3, is as follows: DSGVTQTPKHLITATGQRVTLRCSPRSGDLSVYWYQQSLDQGLQFLIQYYNGEERAKGNILERFSAQQFPDLHSELNLSSLELGDSALYFCASSVGVKGSDTQYFGPGTRLTVL.

The chain joins TRBV4-1 to TRBJ2-7; the TCRdb D gene call, TRBD1, has no DNA to confirm it. From germline, CDR1 is MGHRA and CDR2 YSYEKL. CDR3 length equals 14 residues. The CDR3 loop reads CASSQDPAPREQYF.

CDR3 loop: CASSERPEKLFF. J is TRBJ1-4 and V is TRBV2. The CDR3 runs to 12 residues. Per the germline V gene, CDR1 is SNHLY and CDR2 is FYNNEI.

V usage is TRBV10-3 and J usage is TRBJ1-5; the TCRdb call, TRBD1, lacks DNA for checking. The CDR3 covers 15 residues. Germline CDR1 ENHRY, CDR2 SYGVKD. CDR3 region: CATLGKTDSNQPQHF.

This sequence joins TRBV7-2 and TRBJ2-7; lacking DNA, the TRBD1 call made by TCRdb goes unchecked. The germline V gene encodes CDR1 SGHTA and CDR2 FQGNSA. This CDR3 comprises 13 residues. The CDR3: CASSLGTGTGTYF.